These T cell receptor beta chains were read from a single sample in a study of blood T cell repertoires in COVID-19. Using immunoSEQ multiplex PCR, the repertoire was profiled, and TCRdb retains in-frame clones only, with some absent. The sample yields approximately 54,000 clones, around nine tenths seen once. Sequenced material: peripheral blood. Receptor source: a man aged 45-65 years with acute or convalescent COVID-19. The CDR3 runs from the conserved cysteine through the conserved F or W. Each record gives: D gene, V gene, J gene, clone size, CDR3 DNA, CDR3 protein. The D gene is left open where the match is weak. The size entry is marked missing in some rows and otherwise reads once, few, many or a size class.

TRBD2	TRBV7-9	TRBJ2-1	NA	TGTGCCAGCAGCACAGGACCGGGACTAGCGGGTAGTGAGCAGTTCTTC	CASSTGPGLAGSEQFF
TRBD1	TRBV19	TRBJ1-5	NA	TGTGCCAGTAGTACCCGGGGGACAGGCAATCAGCCCCAGCATTTT	CASSTRGTGNQPQHF
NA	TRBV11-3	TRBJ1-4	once	TGTGCCAGCAGCTTAGGGGAAGACAGACCAACTAATGAAAAACTGTTTTTT	CASSLGEDRPTNEKLFF
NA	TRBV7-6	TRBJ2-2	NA	TGTGCCAGCAGCTTAGCCAGGGGCCCGAACACCGGGGAGCTGTTTTTT	CASSLARGPNTGELFF
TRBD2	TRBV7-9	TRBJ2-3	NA	TGTGCCAGCAGCTTCGGGACTAGCGGGAGGGTAATACCAGATACGCAGTATTTT	CASSFGTSGRVIPDTQYF
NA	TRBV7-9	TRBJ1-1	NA	TGTGCCAGCAGCATTGGCGGAACTGAAGCTTTCTTT	CASSIGGTEAFF
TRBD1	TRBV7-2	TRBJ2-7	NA	TGTGCCAGCAGCACCCAAACAGGGGGCCTTCCGATCGAGCAGTACTTC	CASSTQTGGLPIEQYF
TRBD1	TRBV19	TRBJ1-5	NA	TGTGCCAGTAGTACTACGACAGGGTTTGGTCAGCCCCAGCATTTT	CASSTTTGFGQPQHF
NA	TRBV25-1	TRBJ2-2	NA	TGTGCCACCAACGGGAACACCGGGGAGCTGTTTTTT	CATNGNTGELFF
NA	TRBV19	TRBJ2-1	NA	TGTGCCAGTAGTATAACCGGAGGCTATGAGCAGTTCTTC	CASSITGGYEQFF
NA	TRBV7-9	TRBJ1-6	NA	TGTGCCAGCAGCTTAGACGGTCCTTCACCCCTCCACTTT	CASSLDGPSPLHF
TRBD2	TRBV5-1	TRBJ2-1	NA	TGCGCCAGCAGCTCTGAAGCGGGGCAGACTTTTACGGTTAACAATGAGCAGTTCTTC	CASSSEAGQTFTVNNEQFF
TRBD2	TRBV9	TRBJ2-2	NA	TGTGCCAGCAGCCCCGTTGGGGGTAGAAGGGGACTAGCGGGGATAACTTCCGGGGAGCTGTTTTTT	CASSPVGGRRGLAGITSGELFF
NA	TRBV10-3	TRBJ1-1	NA	TGTGCCATTCGGGACTCTAGGGGAGGGGTTGAAGCTTTCTTT	CAIRDSRGGVEAFF
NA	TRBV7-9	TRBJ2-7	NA	TGTGCCAGCAGCTACGGGCAGGGGAACGAGCAGTACTTC	CASSYGQGNEQYF
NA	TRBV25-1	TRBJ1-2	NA	TGTGCCAGCAGTGACCTACAGGGAAGGTATGGCTACACCTTC	CASSDLQGRYGYTF
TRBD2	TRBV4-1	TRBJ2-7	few	TGCGCCAGCAGCCGGACTAGCGTGGGATCCCACGAGCAGTACTTC	CASSRTSVGSHEQYF
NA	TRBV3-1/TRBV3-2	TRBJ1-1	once	TGTGCCAGCAGCCAAGAGAGCAGGGGTCGGAAGGACACTGAAGCTTTCTTT	CASSQESRGRKDTEAFF
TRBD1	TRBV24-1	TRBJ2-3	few	TGTGCCACCAGTGATTTGGGGACAGGGGCTACAGATACGCAGTATTTT	CATSDLGTGATDTQYF
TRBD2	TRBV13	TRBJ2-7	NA	TGTGCCAGCAGCGAGCAGCGGGATAACTACGAGCAGTACTTC	CASSEQRDNYEQYF
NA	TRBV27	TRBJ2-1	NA	TGTGCCAGCAGTTTCCCCCGGCAGGGGGGAAATGAGCAGTTCTTC	CASSFPRQGGNEQFF
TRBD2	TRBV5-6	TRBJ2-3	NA	TGTGCCAGCGGAAAAAGGACTAGCGGGAGGAATGGAGATACGCAGTATTTT	CASGKRTSGRNGDTQYF